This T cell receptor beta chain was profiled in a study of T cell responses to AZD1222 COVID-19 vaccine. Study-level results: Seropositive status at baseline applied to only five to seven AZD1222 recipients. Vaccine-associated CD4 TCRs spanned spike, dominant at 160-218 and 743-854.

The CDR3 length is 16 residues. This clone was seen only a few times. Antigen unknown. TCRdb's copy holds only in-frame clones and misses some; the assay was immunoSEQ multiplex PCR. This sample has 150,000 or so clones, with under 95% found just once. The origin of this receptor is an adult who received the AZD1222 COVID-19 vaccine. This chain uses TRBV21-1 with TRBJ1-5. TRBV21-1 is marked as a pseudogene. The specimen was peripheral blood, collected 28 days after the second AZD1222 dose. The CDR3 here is CASSKISGFGNQPQHF. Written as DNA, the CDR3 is TGTGCCAGCAGCAAAATAAGCGGGTTTGGCAATCAGCCCCAGCATTTT.